This T cell receptor (beta chain) was obtained from a study of T cell repertoires in cytomegalovirus infection. Across the whole study: The study used recently identified HLA-C-restricted and well-studied HLA-B-restricted CMV epitopes. An indication of both CMV infection and matching HLA type came from public TCR beta signatures.

Using its own MiXCR run on the reads, TCRdb lists one record per CDR3 protein. Among some 800,000 distinct CDR3 sequences listed, about 31% were seen once. Study-wide points: CMV-specific TCR beta clonotypes restricted by HLA-C dominated the ex vivo response. Carriers of CMV plus the relevant HLA were identified by cumulative public TCR beta family frequency.

Germline trimming cut 5 bases from V and 1 base from J; bases unmatched to any gene: 6. In germline, CDR1 is SEHNR, CDR2 FQNEAQ (reference sequence). This CDR3 has 15 residues. Worth noting for this clonotype: Its antigen is unidentified.

This receptor was taken from a human donor in good health (CMV status not recorded). Some clones in this sample may be carry-over from other donors' samples. The sample consisted of cultured CD8+ T cells from PBMCs, taken from culture after CMV antigen stimulation. This chain uses TRBV7-9 with TRBJ2-3; TRBD1 matches 7 bases. CDR3 sequence (DNA): TGTGCCAGCAGCCCGCAGGGGGTTGGCACAGATACGCAGTATTTT. Translating it yields CASSPQGVGTDTQYF.